This TCR beta chain originates from a study of naive and memory T cell subsets. Relative to its sample, this clonotype is medium-sized. Blood and skin TCR RNA was reverse transcribed with alpha and beta constant primers. TCRdb re-called the UMI-ligation and nested PCR reads through MiXCR, storing one row per CDR3 protein. The sample lists around 20,000 distinct CDR3 sequences, 8% to 10% seen once, with 6.5% to 7% in the top ten. Stated treatment: skin biopsy from PPD injection site in Mantoux-positive individual. Reverse transcription used DNase-treated unsorted total RNA, aiming for roughly 1 to 1000 ng. The CDR3 contains 16 residues. V shed 4 bases, J shed 8 bases, and the junction held 11 bases outside the gene matches.

The specimen comprised skin, sampled from a tuberculin skin test site. The clonotype was recovered from an adult in good health. This chain links TRBV12-3 or TRBV12-4 with TRBJ2-1, with 10 bases identical to TRBD2. CDR3 DNA: TGTGCCAGCAGTTCAGGGGGAAGCGGGGGGGCCTATGAGCAGTTCTTC. It translates to CASSSGGSGGAYEQFF.